The rows below give T cell receptor beta chains drawn from one sample of a study of cytotoxic CD8 clonotypes in ibrutinib-treated CLL. This table comes from immunoSEQ multiplex PCR, and its TCRdb copy is limited to in-frame clones, with some not included. Of hundreds of thousands of clones in the sample, roughly 70% are singletons; the top ten hold 15% to 17%. Sequencing used PBMCs, obtained after 24 months of ibrutinib treatment. These receptor sequences come from a human donor with chronic lymphocytic leukemia. The CDR3 runs from the conserved cysteine through the conserved F or W. D genes are given only for firm matches. The size of a clone is reported for some rows only, either as once, few or many, or as a class for expanded clones.

v_gene	abundance	j_gene	d_gene	CDR3nt	CDR3aa
TRBV15	few	TRBJ2-5	-	TGTGCCACCAGCAGAGATGGGGCCGGGACTCTATCGGAGACCCAGTACTTC	CATSRDGAGTLSETQYF
TRBV15	-	TRBJ2-1	-	TGTGCCACCAGCACTAGGGGTGTGGGGGAGCAGTTCTTC	CATSTRGVGEQFF
TRBV5-4	-	TRBJ1-2	-	TGTGCCAGCAGCCCATGGAGGGGAAGGAACTATGGCTACACCTTC	CASSPWRGRNYGYTF
TRBV11-2	-	TRBJ2-1	TRBD2	TGTGCCAGCAGGGCACTAGCGGATTACAATGAGCAGTTCTTC	CASRALADYNEQFF
TRBV29-1	few	TRBJ1-2	TRBD1	TGCAGCGTTGAGGACAGGGCTACGTATGGCTACACCTTC	CSVEDRATYGYTF
TRBV27	-	TRBJ2-1	-	TGTGCCAGCAGTCGGGCCGGGAACTACAATGAGCAGTTCTTC	CASSRAGNYNEQFF
TRBV15	-	TRBJ2-7	TRBD2	TGTGCCACCAGCAGAGTTAGCGGGCCGTCCTACGAGCAGTACTTC	CATSRVSGPSYEQYF
TRBV7-2	-	TRBJ2-7	TRBD2	TGTGCCAGCAGCTTAGGACTAGCGGGAGGTGCCTACGAGCAGTACTTC	CASSLGLAGGAYEQYF
TRBV18	-	TRBJ2-3	-	TGTGCCAGCTCGAAGACGGCGCAGGGCACAGATACGCAGTATTTT	CASSKTAQGTDTQYF
TRBV28	few	TRBJ1-2	TRBD1	TGTGCCAGCAGTTCAACAGGGGTAGGATATGGCTACACCTTC	CASSSTGVGYGYTF
TRBV11-2	once	TRBJ2-5	-	TGTGCCAGCGCCAATCCCGGGGACGAGACCCAGTACTTC	CASANPGDETQYF
TRBV23-1	few	TRBJ1-3	TRBD1	TGCGCCAGCAGTCATCCCCCGAGGGCGACAGGGGGAAACACCATATATTTT	CASSHPPRATGGNTIYF
TRBV11-2	few	TRBJ2-7	TRBD1	TGTGCCAGCAGCCCCTCGACAGGGGGTGAGCAGTACTTC	CASSPSTGGEQYF
TRBV6-5	-	TRBJ2-7	TRBD1	TGTGCCAGCAGTTACGGACAGGGGGCCGAGCAGTACTTC	CASSYGQGAEQYF
TRBV2	-	TRBJ2-1	TRBD2	TGTGCCAGCAGGCCGGGACTAGCGGACAATGAGCAGTTCTTC	CASRPGLADNEQFF
TRBV25-1	-	TRBJ1-1	-	TGTGCCAGCAGTGAATTGGGCAGTGAAGCTTTCTTT	CASSELGSEAFF
TRBV9	-	TRBJ2-7	-	TGTGCCAGCAGCGACACCTACGAGCAGTACTTC	CASSDTYEQYF
TRBV7-2	-	TRBJ1-5	-	TGTGCCAGCAGCTTAGAGCCCTCGGGACCGAAAAGCAATCAGCCCCAGCATTTT	CASSLEPSGPKSNQPQHF
TRBV5-4	-	TRBJ2-5	-	TGTGCCAGCAGCTTTGGGACGACTAACACGAAAGAGACCCAGTACTTC	CASSFGTTNTKETQYF
TRBV2	once	TRBJ2-7	TRBD1	TGTGCCAGCAGTGAGGGACAGGCCCCCTACGAGCAGTACTTC	CASSEGQAPYEQYF
TRBV27	few	TRBJ2-1	TRBD2	TGTGCCAGCAGTTTGGGACTAGCGAAAACTTACAATGAGCAGTTCTTC	CASSLGLAKTYNEQFF
TRBV19	-	TRBJ2-2	-	TGTGCCAGTAGTATTAGAGGGGCGACCGGGGAGCTGTTTTTT	CASSIRGATGELFF
TRBV29-1	once	TRBJ2-1	TRBD1	TGCAGCGTCCCCGGACAGGGTTCCTACAATGAGCAGTTCTTC	CSVPGQGSYNEQFF
TRBV7-9	few	TRBJ1-5	-	TGTGCCAGCAGCAAAGGCGGTTTCAATCAGCCCCAGCATTTT	CASSKGGFNQPQHF
TRBV18	-	TRBJ2-7	-	TGTGCCAGCTCATCCGACAGTTCTAGCTCCTACGAGCAGTACTTC	CASSSDSSSSYEQYF
TRBV25-1	-	TRBJ2-7	-	TGTGCCAGCAGTGAATTGGCCGTTGGGGCACTCTCCTACGAGCAGTACTTC	CASSELAVGALSYEQYF
TRBV19	-	TRBJ2-1	TRBD2	TGTGCCAGTAGTAAGGGACTAGCGGATTACAATGAGCAGTTCTTC	CASSKGLADYNEQFF
TRBV6-5	-	TRBJ2-3	-	TGTGCCAGCGGACCGGCCTCGGATACGCAGTATTTT	CASGPASDTQYF
TRBV19	-	TRBJ2-7	TRBD2	TGTGCCAGTAGCCCGACTAGCGGGAGGGCCGTCGACGAGCAGTACTTC	CASSPTSGRAVDEQYF
TRBV29-1	-	TRBJ2-5	TRBD2	TGCAGCGCTGCGGCGGGAGGGGTGGGAAGGGTGACCCAGTACTTC	CSAAAGGVGRVTQYF
TRBV4-2	-	TRBJ2-1	TRBD2	TGTGCCAGCAGCCCCGATGGGGGTGGACTAGCGGGAGCTTGGGAGCAGTTCTTC	CASSPDGGGLAGAWEQFF
TRBV7-8	few	TRBJ2-7	-	TGTGCCAGCAGCCCGTACGGGCCGGCCGCAGAGCAGTACTTC	CASSPYGPAAEQYF
TRBV6-6	-	TRBJ2-5	-	TGTGCCAGCAGGGGGTCCGGGGGGCGAGAGACCCAGTACTTC	CASRGSGGRETQYF
TRBV6-6	-	TRBJ1-1	-	TGTGCCAGCAGTCAAACGAGGGCAAAAACTGAAGCTTTCTTT	CASSQTRAKTEAFF
TRBV7-2	-	TRBJ2-5	-	TGTGCCAGCAGGTCCGGGACGGACGGGCGAGAGACCCAGTACTTC	CASRSGTDGRETQYF
TRBV28	-	TRBJ1-1	-	TGTGCCAGCACCCTCGGGGGTACTGAAGCTTTCTTT	CASTLGGTEAFF
TRBV11-3	-	TRBJ2-1	-	TGTGCCAGCAGCTTAGGAGAGGGCAATGAGCAGTTCTTC	CASSLGEGNEQFF
TRBV27	-	TRBJ2-1	-	TGTGCCAGCAGTTTGGGGGCAGGGACCTACAATGAGCAGTTCTTC	CASSLGAGTYNEQFF
TRBV29-1	-	TRBJ2-2	-	TGCAGCGTTGGCAGGGCCACGGGAACCGGGGAGCTGTTTTTT	CSVGRATGTGELFF
TRBV28	-	TRBJ2-7	TRBD2	TGTGCCAGCAGCCTTACTAGCGGGAGTGTCTACGAGCAGTACTTC	CASSLTSGSVYEQYF
TRBV6-5	once	TRBJ2-5	-	TGTGCCAGCACTACCAACCAGGGGTGGGGGGAGACCCAGTACTTC	CASTTNQGWGETQYF
TRBV15	few	TRBJ2-7	TRBD1	TGTGCCACCAGCAGAGATACAGGGGGCTACGAGCAGTACTTC	CATSRDTGGYEQYF
TRBV28	-	TRBJ2-1	TRBD2	TGTGCCAGCAGCTTTAGCGGGAGCAGCAATGAGCAGTTCTTC	CASSFSGSSNEQFF
TRBV7-2	-	TRBJ1-2	TRBD1	TGTGCCAGCAGCCTCCGGGACAGCTCATATGGCTACACCTTC	CASSLRDSSYGYTF
TRBV14	few	TRBJ1-2	-	TGTGCCAGCAGCCAAGAAGGGTTGGATGGCTACACCTTC	CASSQEGLDGYTF
TRBV30	-	TRBJ1-5	-	TGTGCCTGGAGAGGGCGGGGTGGCGGTCAGCCCCAGCATTTT	CAWRGRGGGQPQHF
TRBV29-1	-	TRBJ2-5	TRBD1	TGCAGCGTTGAGGGCAGGGGGCCGATCCGGGAGACCCAGTACTTC	CSVEGRGPIRETQYF
TRBV4-1	few	TRBJ2-1	-	TGCGCCAGCAGCCAAGCAGACGGGGCTAGCCTGCGGTTGGGTGAGCAGTTCTTC	CASSQADGASLRLGEQFF
TRBV5-1	few	TRBJ2-5	-	TGCGCCAGCAGCCTGGGACGGGTGGGGGGCCAAGAGACCCAGTACTTC	CASSLGRVGGQETQYF
TRBV30	-	TRBJ2-5	-	TGTGCCGGGGCCCTCGACAGGAGATTTCAAGAGACCCAGTACTTC	CAGALDRRFQETQYF